This TCR beta chain was identified during a study of cytomegalovirus exposure and HLA in healthy donors. Per the germline V gene, CDR1 is LNHDA and CDR2 is SQIVND (reference sequence). This CDR3 comprises 14 residues. The trim removed 3 bases at V and 9 bases at J, leaving 6 bases unmatched. Use of 60 Vbeta and 13 Jbeta primers characterized the PCR. Sequencing was performed with immunoSEQ multiplex PCR; in TCRdb, only in-frame clones are kept and a portion is missing. The repertoire holds some 150,000 clones, with about two thirds as singletons. The sequencing sample was made of PBMCs. The chain combines TRBV19 with TRBJ2-3, with 10 bases fitting TRBD2. The receptor's source is a woman aged 60-75 years in good health and CMV-seropositive. The CDR3, as DNA: TGTGCCAGTAGTATTTGGGTAGCGGGAGGAACGCAGTATTTT. Protein product: CASSIWVAGGTQYF.